The 6 T cell receptor beta chains below come from one sample, sequenced in a study of T cells after yellow fever vaccination. A single record per CDR3 protein comes from TCRdb applying MiXCR to the 5' RACE reads. This sample yields some 320,000 distinct CDR3 sequences, of which about 11% are seen a single time; approximately 3.3% belongs to the top ten. Specimen: CD4+ T cells sorted from PBMCs, collected 45 days after the yellow fever booster vaccination. The source of these receptors is a man younger than 35 who received the YFV17D yellow fever vaccine.

CDR3 DNA sequence: TGTGCCAGCAGCTTTGGGGGGGTCCAAAACACTGAAGCTTTCTTT. Translated: CASSFGGVQNTEAFF. This chain links TRBV7-9 with TRBJ1-1, with D tentatively TRBD1 (5 bases). This CDR3 spans 15 amino acids. Germline lookup yields CDR1 SEHNR and CDR2 FQNEAQ (reference sequence). Trimming pared 3 bases from V and 2 bases from J, leaving 13 bases between.

The chain employs TRBV12-3 or TRBV12-4 and TRBJ1-4; no firm D call. The CDR3 length is 14 residues. Trimming took 5 bases from V and 10 from J, leaving 17 bases between them. CDR3 in DNA: TGTGCCAGCAGTCAAAGTTTAATGGAAGGAAAACTGTTTTTT. Translation gives CASSQSLMEGKLFF.

At least ten counts were recorded for this clonotype. The chain is built from TRBV12-3 or TRBV12-4 and TRBJ2-3, with 9 bases lining up with TRBD2. The V gene end was trimmed by 7 bases and the J gene end by 6 bases; junction bases not matched to a gene: 8. CDR3 length equals 14 residues. The CDR3 DNA is TGTGCCAGCACCACAAGGGCGGGAGGGGATACGCAGTATTTT. Its translation: CASTTRAGGDTQYF.

The V gene is TRBV4-1, the J gene TRBJ1-5; D is unresolved. Germline V gene lookup returns CDR1 MGHRA and CDR2 YSYEKL. Trimming took off 0 bases at V and 2 bases at J, with 14 bases between the two ends. This CDR3 has 17 residues. The DNA for the CDR3 is TGCGCCAGCAGCCAAGAAACCCGCTCGAGGGGCAATCAGCCCCAGCATTTT. Translating it yields CASSQETRSRGNQPQHF.

This chain connects TRBV7-2 to TRBJ1-4, with a tentative D call TRBD1 (5 bases). The V gene's germline CDR1 is SGHTA and CDR2 FQGNSA. Trimming removed 6 bases from V and 4 bases from J, with 15 bases in between. The CDR3 consists of 15 residues. CDR3 residues: CASSFAAGGNEKLFF. CDR3 sequence (DNA): TGTGCCAGCAGTTTCGCTGCGGGGGGTAATGAAAAACTGTTTTTT.

This clonotype turned up a few times. The chain couples TRBV10-3 to TRBJ2-4; 8 nucleotides line up with TRBD1. This CDR3 region has 14 residues. The trim removed 3 bases at V and 7 bases at J, leaving 5 bases unmatched. Germline CDR1 ENHRY, CDR2 SYGVKD. The chain's CDR3 is CAISDNRGSNIQYF. DNA for the CDR3: TGTGCCATCAGTGATAACAGGGGGTCCAACATTCAGTACTTC.